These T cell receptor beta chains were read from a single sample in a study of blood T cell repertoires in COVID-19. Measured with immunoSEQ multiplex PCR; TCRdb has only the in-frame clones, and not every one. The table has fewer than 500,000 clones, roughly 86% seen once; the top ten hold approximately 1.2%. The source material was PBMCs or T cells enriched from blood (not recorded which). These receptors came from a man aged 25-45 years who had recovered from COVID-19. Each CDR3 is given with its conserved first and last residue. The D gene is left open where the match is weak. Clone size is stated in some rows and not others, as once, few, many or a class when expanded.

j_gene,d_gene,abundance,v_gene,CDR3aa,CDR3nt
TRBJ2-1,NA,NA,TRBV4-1,CASSLSARSFYNEQFF,TGCGCCAGCAGTCTTTCGGCCAGGTCTTTCTACAATGAGCAGTTCTTC
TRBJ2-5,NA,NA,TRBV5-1,CASSLPGTQYF,TGCGCCAGCAGCTTACCCGGGACACAGTACTTC
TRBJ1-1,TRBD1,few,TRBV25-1,CASSEWAGTGGKNTEAFF,TGTGCCAGCAGTGAATGGGCCGGGACAGGGGGGAAGAACACTGAAGCTTTCTTT
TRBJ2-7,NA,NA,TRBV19,CASSLKTGNYEQYF,TGTGCCAGTAGCCTAAAAACAGGGAACTACGAGCAGTACTTC
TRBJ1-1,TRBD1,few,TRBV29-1,CSVGQGPEAFF,TGCAGCGTTGGACAGGGACCTGAAGCTTTCTTT
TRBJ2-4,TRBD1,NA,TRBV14,CASSHVTGAPEYF,TGTGCCAGCAGCCACGTGACAGGGGCTCCGGAGTACTTC
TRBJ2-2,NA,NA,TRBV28,CASSYHGGELFF,TGTGCCAGCTCCTATCATGGCGGGGAGCTGTTTTTT
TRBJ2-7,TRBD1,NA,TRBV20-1,CSASVGTGSYEQYF,TGCAGTGCTAGTGTTGGGACAGGGTCCTACGAGCAGTACTTC
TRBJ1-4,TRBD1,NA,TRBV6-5,CASSRQGLGQLFF,TGTGCCAGCAGTAGACAGGGTCTTGGCCAACTGTTTTTT
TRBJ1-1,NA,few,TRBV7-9,CASSTTGTTEAFF,TGTGCCAGCAGCACCACAGGTACAACTGAAGCTTTCTTT
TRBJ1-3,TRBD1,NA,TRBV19,CATRGDRESSGNTIYF,TGTGCCACAAGAGGGGACAGGGAGAGCTCTGGAAACACCATATATTTT
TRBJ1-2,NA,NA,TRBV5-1,CASSLSGFGYGYTF,TGCGCCAGCAGCTTGTCCGGGTTTGGTTATGGCTACACCTTC
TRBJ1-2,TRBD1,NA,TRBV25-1,CASSAPGTGGSF,TGTGCCAGCAGTGCCCCCGGGACAGGGGGATCCTTC
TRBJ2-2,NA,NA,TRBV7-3,CASSLGQGFTGELFF,TGTGCCAGCAGCTTAGGGCAGGGGTTCACCGGGGAGCTGTTTTTT
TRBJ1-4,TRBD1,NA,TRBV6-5,CASRGQGAPNEKLFF,TGTGCCAGCAGAGGGCAGGGGGCCCCTAATGAAAAACTGTTTTTT
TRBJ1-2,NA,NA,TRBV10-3,CAISEEITGLGGEGYTF,TGTGCCATCAGTGAGGAGATTACAGGGTTAGGGGGAGAGGGCTACACCTTC
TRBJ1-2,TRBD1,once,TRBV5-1,CASSLEGQALYGYTF,TGCGCCAGCAGCTTGGAGGGACAGGCATTGTATGGCTACACCTTC
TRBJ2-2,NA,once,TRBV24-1,CATSVSGSGELFF,TGTGCCACCAGTGTATCCGGGTCCGGGGAGCTGTTTTTT